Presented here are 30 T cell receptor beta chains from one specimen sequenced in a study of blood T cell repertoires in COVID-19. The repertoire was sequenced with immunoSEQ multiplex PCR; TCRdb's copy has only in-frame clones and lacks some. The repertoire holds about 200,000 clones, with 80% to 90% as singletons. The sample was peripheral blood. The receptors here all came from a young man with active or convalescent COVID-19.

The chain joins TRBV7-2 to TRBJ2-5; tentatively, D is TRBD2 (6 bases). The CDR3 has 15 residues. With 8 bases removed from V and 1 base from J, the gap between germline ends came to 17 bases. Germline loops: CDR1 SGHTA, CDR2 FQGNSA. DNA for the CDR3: TGTGCCAGCGAGGACTTGCGCGGGATCCAAGAGACCCAGTACTTC. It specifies CASEDLRGIQETQYF.

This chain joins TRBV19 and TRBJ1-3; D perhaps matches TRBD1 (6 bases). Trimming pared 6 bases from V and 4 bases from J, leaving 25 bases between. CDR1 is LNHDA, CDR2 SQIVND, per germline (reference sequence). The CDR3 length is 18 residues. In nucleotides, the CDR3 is TGTGCCAGTAGCCTTGCGGTCCAACAGGGAACAAGGGGAAACACCATATATTTT. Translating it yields CASSLAVQQGTRGNTIYF.

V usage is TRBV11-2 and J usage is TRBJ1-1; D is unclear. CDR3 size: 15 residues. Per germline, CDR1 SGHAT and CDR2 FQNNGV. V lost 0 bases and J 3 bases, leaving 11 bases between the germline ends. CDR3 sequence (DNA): TGTGCCAGCAGCTTAGATCCCGGGGTGTACACTGAAGCTTTCTTT. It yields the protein CASSLDPGVYTEAFF.

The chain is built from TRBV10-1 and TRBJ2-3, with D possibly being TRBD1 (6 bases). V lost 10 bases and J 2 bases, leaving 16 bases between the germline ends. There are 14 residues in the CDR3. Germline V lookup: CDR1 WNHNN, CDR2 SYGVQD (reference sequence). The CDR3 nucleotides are TGCGCCACCTCCAAGGGGGAAATCACAGATACGCAGTATTTT. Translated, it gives CATSKGEITDTQYF.

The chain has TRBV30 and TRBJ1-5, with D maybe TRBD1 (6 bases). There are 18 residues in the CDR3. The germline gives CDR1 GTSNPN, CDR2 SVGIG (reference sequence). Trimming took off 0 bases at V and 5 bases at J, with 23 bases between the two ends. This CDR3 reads CAWSVSLSRQVRDQPQHF. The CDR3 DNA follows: TGTGCCTGGAGTGTTTCTCTTTCTCGACAGGTTAGAGATCAGCCCCAGCATTTT.

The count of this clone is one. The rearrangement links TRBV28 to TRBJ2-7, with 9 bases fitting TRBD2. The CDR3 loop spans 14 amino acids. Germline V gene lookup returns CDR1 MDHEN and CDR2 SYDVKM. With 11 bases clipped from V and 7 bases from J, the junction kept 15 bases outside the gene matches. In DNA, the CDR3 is TGTGCCTACGGGGCACTAGCGGGTTACCGTGAGCAGTACTTC. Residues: CAYGALAGYREQYF.

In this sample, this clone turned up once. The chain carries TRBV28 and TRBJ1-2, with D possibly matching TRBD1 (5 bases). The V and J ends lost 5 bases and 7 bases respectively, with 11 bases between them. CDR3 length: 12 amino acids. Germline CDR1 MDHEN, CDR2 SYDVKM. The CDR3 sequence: CASSAQGAGYTF. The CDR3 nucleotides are TGTGCCAGCAGTGCTCAGGGTGCTGGCTACACCTTC.

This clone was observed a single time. In DNA, the CDR3 is TGTGCCAGCAGCGCACCGGGACAGCTTGAAGCTTTCTTT. Protein: CASSAPGQLEAFF. The chain couples TRBV5-4 to TRBJ1-1; 7 bases are a match to TRBD1. CDR3 length: 13 residues. Germline CDR1 and CDR2: SGHNT and YYREEE (reference sequence). V gave up 4 bases and J gave up 7 bases; unmatched junction bases: 7. Full variable domain (rest looked up from reference TRBV5-4 and TRBJ1-1): ETGVTQSPTHLIKTRGQQVTLRCSSQSGHNTVSWYQQALGQGPQFIFQYYREEENGRGNFPPRFSGLQFPNYSSELNVNALELDDSALYLCASSAPGQLEAFFGQGTRLTVV.

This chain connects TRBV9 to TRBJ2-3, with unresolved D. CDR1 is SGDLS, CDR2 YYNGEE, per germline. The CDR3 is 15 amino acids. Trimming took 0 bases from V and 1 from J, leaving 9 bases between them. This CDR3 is CASSVGNQGTDTQYF. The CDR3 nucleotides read TGTGCCAGCAGCGTAGGGAACCAGGGCACAGATACGCAGTATTTT. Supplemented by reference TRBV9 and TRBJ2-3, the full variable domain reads DSGVTQTPKHLITATGQRVTLRCSPRSGDLSVYWYQQSLDQGLQFLIQYYNGEERAKGNILERFSAQQFPDLHSELNLSSLELGDSALYFCASSVGNQGTDTQYFGPGTRLTVL.

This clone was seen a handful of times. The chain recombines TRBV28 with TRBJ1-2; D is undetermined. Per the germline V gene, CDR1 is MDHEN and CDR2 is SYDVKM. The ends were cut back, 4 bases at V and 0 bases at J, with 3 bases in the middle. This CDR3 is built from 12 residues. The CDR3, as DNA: TGTGCCAGCAGTTCGTCTAACTATGGCTACACCTTC. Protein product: CASSSSNYGYTF.

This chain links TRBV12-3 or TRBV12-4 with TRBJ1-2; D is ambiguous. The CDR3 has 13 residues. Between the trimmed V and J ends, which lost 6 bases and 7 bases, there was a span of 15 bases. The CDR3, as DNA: TGTGCCAGCAGCCTGGGAGGGTCTGGTGGCTACACCTTC. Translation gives CASSLGGSGGYTF.

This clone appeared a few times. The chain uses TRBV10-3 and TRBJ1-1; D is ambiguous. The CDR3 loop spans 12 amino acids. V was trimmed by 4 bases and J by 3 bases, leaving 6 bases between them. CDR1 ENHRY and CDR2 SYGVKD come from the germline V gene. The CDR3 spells CAISARDTEAFF. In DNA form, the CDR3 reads TGTGCCATCAGTGCCCGGGACACTGAAGCTTTCTTT.

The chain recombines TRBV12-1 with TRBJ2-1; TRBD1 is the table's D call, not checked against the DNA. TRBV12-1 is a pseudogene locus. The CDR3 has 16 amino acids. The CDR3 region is CASSSNRSIGDNEQFF. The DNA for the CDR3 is TGTGCCAGCAGCTCCAACAGGAGCATAGGGGACAATGAGCAGTTCTTC.

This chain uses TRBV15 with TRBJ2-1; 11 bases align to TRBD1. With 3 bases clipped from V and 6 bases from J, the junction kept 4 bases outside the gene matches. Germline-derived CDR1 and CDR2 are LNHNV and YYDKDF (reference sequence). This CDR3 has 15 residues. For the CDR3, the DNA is TGTGCCACCAGCAGGACCGGGACAGGGGGCAATGAGCAGTTCTTC. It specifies CATSRTGTGGNEQFF. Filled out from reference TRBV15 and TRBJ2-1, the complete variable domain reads DAMVIQNPRYQVTQFGKPVTLSCSQTLNHNVMYWYQQKSSQAPKLLFHYYDKDFNNEADTPDNFQSRRPNTSFCFLDIRSPGLGDTAMYLCATSRTGTGGNEQFFGPGTRLTVL.

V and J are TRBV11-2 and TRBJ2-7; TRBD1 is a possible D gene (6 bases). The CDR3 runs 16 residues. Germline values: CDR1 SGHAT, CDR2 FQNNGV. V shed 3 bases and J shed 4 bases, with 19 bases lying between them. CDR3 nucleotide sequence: TGTGCCAGCAGCTTCCAAGGACCGGGACACAATTACGAGCAGTACTTC. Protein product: CASSFQGPGHNYEQYF.

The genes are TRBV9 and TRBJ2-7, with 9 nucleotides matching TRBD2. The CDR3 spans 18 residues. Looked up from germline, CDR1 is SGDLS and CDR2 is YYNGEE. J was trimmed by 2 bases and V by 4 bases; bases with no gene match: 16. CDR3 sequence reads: CASSTPSRGGRGPYEQYF. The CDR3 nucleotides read TGTGCCAGCAGCACTCCAAGCCGGGGCGGGAGGGGCCCCTACGAGCAGTACTTC. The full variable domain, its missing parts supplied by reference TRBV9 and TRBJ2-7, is DSGVTQTPKHLITATGQRVTLRCSPRSGDLSVYWYQQSLDQGLQFLIQYYNGEERAKGNILERFSAQQFPDLHSELNLSSLELGDSALYFCASSTPSRGGRGPYEQYFGPGTRLTVT.

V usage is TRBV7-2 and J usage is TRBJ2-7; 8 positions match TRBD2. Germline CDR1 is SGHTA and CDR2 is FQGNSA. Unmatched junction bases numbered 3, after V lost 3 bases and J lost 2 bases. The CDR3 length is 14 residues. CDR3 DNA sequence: TGTGCCAGCAGCTTCGCGGGGGGAACCTACGAGCAGTACTTC. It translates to CASSFAGGTYEQYF.

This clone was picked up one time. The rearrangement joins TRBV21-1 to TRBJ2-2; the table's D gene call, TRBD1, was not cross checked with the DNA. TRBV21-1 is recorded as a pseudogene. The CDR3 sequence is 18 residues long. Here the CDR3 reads CASSKRPKGQGVPGELFF. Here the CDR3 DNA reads TGTGCCAGCAGCAAACGACCTAAGGGACAGGGGGTCCCCGGGGAGCTGTTTTTT.

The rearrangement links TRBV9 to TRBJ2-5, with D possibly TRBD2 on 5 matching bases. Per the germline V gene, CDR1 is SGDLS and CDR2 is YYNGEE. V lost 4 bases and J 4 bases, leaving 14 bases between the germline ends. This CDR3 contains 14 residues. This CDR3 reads CASSPGTRGETQYF. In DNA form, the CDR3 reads TGTGCCAGCAGCCCTGGTACTAGAGGAGAGACCCAGTACTTC.

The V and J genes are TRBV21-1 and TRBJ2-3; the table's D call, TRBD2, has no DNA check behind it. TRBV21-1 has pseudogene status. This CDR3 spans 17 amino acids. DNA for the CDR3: TGTGCCAGCAGCAAACGGAGGAGGGCTACTAGCACAGATACGCAGTATTTT. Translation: CASSKRRRATSTDTQYF.

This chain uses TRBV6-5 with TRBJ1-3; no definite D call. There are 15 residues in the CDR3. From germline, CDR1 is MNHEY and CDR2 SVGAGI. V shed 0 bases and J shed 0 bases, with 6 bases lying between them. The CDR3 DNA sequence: TGTGCCAGCAGTTACTCCGACAACTCTGGAAACACCATATATTTT. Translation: CASSYSDNSGNTIYF.

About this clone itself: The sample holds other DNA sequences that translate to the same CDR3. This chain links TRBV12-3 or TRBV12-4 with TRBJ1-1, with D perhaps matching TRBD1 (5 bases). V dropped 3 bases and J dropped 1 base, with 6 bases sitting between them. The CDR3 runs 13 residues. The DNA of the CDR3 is TGTGCCAGCAGTTTGGGGGGGAACACTGAAGCTTTCTTT. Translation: CASSLGGNTEAFF.

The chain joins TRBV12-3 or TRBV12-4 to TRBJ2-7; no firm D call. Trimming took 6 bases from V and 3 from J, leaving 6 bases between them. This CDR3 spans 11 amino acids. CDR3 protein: CASSQNYEQYF. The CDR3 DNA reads TGTGCCAGCAGCCAAAACTACGAGCAGTACTTC.

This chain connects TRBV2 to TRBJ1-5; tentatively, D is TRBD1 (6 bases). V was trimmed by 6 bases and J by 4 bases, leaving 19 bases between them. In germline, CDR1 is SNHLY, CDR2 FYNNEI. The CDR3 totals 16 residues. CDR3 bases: TGTGCCAGCAGCCGACAATCAGGGGTCCTAAATCAGCCCCAGCATTTT. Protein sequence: CASSRQSGVLNQPQHF.

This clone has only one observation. The CDR3 nucleotides are TGTGCCAGCAGCGGGCCCCCCAGTAAGACCCAGTACTTC. Its protein is CASSGPPSKTQYF. The chain employs TRBV5-5 and TRBJ2-5; D unclear. Germline CDR1 and CDR2: SGHKS and YYEKEE (reference sequence). The CDR3 runs to 13 residues. Trimming pared 4 bases from V and 6 bases from J, leaving 13 bases between.

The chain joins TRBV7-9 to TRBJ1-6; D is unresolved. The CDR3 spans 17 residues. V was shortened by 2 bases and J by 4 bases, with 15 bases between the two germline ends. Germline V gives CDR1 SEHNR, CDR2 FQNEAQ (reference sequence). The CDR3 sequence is CASSLRNNGYYNSPLHF. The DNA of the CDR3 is TGTGCCAGCAGCTTACGAAACAACGGGTATTATAATTCACCCCTCCACTTT. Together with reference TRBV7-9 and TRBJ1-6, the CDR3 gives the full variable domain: DTGVSQNPRHKITKRGQNVTFRCDPISEHNRLYWYRQTLGQGPEFLTYFQNEAQLEKSRLLSDRFSAERPKGSFSTLEIQRTEQGDSAMYLCASSLRNNGYYNSPLHFGNGTRLTVT.

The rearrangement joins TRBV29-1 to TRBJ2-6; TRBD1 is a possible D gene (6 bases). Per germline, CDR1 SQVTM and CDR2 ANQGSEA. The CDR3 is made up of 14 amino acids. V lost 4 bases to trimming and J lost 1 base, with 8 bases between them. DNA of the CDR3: TGCAGCGTTGGCACAGGGTCTGGGGCCAACGTCCTGACTTTC. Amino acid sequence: CSVGTGSGANVLTF.

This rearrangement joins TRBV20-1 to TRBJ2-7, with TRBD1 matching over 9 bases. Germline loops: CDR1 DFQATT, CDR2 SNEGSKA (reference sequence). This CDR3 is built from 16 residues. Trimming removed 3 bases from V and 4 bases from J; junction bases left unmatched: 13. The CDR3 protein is CSASGNWGTGMYEQYF. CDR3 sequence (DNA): TGCAGTGCTAGTGGGAACTGGGGGACAGGGATGTACGAGCAGTACTTC.

This CDR3 reads CASSWGTGSQGTQYF. In nucleotides, the CDR3 is TGTGCCAGCAGCTGGGGGACAGGGTCTCAGGGTACGCAGTATTTT. V is TRBV5-6 and J is TRBJ2-3; 9 bases are a match to TRBD1. This CDR3 has 15 residues. The trim removed 3 bases at V and 8 bases at J, leaving 10 bases unmatched. Germline V gene data show CDR1 as SGHDT and CDR2 as YYEEEE.

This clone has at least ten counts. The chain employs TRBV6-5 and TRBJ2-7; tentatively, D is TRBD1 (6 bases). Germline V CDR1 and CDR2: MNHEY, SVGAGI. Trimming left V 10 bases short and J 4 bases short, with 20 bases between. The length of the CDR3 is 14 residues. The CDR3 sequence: CATTNRAGNYEQYF. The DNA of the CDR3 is TGTGCCACCACGAACAGGGCAGGCAATTACGAGCAGTACTTC.